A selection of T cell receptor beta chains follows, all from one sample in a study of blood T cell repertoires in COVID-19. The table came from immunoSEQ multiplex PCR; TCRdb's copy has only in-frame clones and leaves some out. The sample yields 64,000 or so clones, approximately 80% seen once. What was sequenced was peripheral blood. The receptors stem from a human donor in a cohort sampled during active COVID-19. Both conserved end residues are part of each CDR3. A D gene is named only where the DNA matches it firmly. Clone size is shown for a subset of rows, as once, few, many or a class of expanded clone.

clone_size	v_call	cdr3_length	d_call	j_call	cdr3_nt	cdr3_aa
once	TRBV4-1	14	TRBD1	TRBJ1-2	TGCGCCAGCAGCCAAGGGACAGGGGTCTCTGGCTACACCTTC	CASSQGTGVSGYTF
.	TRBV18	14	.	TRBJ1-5	TGTGCCAGCTCACCGGGACATGGGGATCAGCCCCAGCATTTT	CASSPGHGDQPQHF
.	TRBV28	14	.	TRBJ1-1	TGTGCCAGCAGTTTTGTGAGGCGGAACACTGAAGCTTTCTTT	CASSFVRRNTEAFF
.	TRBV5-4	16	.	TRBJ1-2	TGTGCCAGCAGCTTGGGACAGGCGTACTCTAACTATGGCTACACCTTC	CASSLGQAYSNYGYTF
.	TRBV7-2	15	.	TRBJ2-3	TGTGCCAGCAGCCCCCTGCCCGGAGCCACAGATACGCAGTATTTT	CASSPLPGATDTQYF
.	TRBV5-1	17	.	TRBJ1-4	TGCGCCAGCAGCTCCCAGGCACTGTCCACCGCTCCGCAAAAACTGTTTTTT	CASSSQALSTAPQKLFF
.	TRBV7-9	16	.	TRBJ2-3	TGTGCCAGCAGCGATAGCCCCAGTTATAGCACAGATACGCAGTATTTT	CASSDSPSYSTDTQYF
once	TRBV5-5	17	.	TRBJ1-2	TGTGCCAGCAGCCCTCAACCCCGGGGGTCCTTTAACTATGGCTACACCTTC	CASSPQPRGSFNYGYTF
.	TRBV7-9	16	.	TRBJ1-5	TGTGCCAGCAGCTTACGAGGGGGGGACGGAAGTCAGCCCCAGCATTTT	CASSLRGGDGSQPQHF
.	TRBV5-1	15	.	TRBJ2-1	TGCGCCAGCAGCTTGACGGGAGCCGGGCACAATGAGCAGTTCTTC	CASSLTGAGHNEQFF